One sample yielded the 24 T cell receptor beta chains listed below, sequenced in a study of Ad26.COV2.S vaccination and SARS-CoV-2 variants. Treatment indicated: around 19 received Ad26.COV2.S at low or high dose, single or two shots; about 5 received placebo; per-sample allocation not given. The samples date from day 63 after the first vaccine or placebo injection. Assay used: immunoSEQ multiplex PCR; TCRdb lists only in-frame clones, some missing. The sample consists of around 300,000 clones, 90% of them appearing once. The sequencing used peripheral blood, collected in a trial of Ad26.COV2.S vaccine versus placebo. The origin of the receptors is a person between 18 and 65 years old who received the Ad26.COV2.S COVID-19 vaccine or a placebo.

This clone has a single count. This chain joins TRBV6-4 and TRBJ2-2; perhaps TRBD2 as D (6 bases). Germline CDR1 MRHNA, CDR2 SNTAGT. V shed 3 bases and J shed 5 bases, with 10 bases lying between them. The CDR3 totals 14 residues. The CDR3: CASSESGSTGELFF. In nucleotides, the CDR3 is TGTGCCAGCAGTGAATCCGGGAGTACCGGGGAGCTGTTTTTT.

The CDR3 sequence is CASSPGLLPDTQYF. The DNA of the CDR3 is TGTGCCAGCTCACCGGGTCTTCTTCCAGATACGCAGTATTTT. The chain couples TRBV18 to TRBJ2-3; the D is unclear. V shed 3 bases and J shed 4 bases, with 11 bases lying between them. CDR3 length: 14 residues. Germline V gene data show CDR1 as KGHSH and CDR2 as LQKENI.

The V gene is TRBV29-1, the J gene TRBJ1-1; D is possibly TRBD1 (5 bases). Trimming took 4 bases from V and 0 from J, leaving 9 bases between them. CDR1 SQVTM and CDR2 ANQGSEA come from the germline V gene. The CDR3 sequence is 13 residues long. The DNA of the CDR3 is TGCAGCGTTGTGGGACGGCTGAACACTGAAGCTTTCTTT. Protein sequence: CSVVGRLNTEAFF.

The V gene is TRBV18, the J gene TRBJ2-2; 11 nucleotides line up with TRBD2. The CDR3 covers 15 residues. The V and J ends lost 4 bases and 5 bases, in that order; junction bases with no gene match: 3. Germline CDR1 KGHSH, CDR2 LQKENI. CDR3 sequence reads: CASSRGTSGTGELFF. The DNA of the CDR3 is TGTGCCAGCTCACGCGGGACTAGCGGTACCGGGGAGCTGTTTTTT.

This clone was seen just once. The chain links TRBV19 to TRBJ2-5, with TRBD2 matching 7 bases. V shed 6 bases and J 4 bases; nucleotides not matched to a gene: 14. This CDR3 contains 16 residues. The germline V gene encodes CDR1 LNHDA and CDR2 SQIVND (reference sequence). The CDR3 nucleotides are TGTGCCAGTAGACCCGGGACTACTACATCCCGAGAGACCCAGTACTTC. Encoded protein: CASRPGTTTSRETQYF.

Points on this clone: The same CDR3 also results from other DNA sequences found in this sample. The genes are TRBV11-2 and TRBJ2-7; no definite D call. With 1 base removed from V and 1 base from J, the gap between germline ends came to 5 bases. Germline CDR1 and CDR2: SGHAT and FQNNGV. The CDR3 has 13 amino acids. This CDR3 reads CASSLGSSYEQYV. CDR3 coding DNA: TGTGCCAGCAGCTTAGGATCGTCCTACGAGCAGTACGTC.

The rearrangement uses TRBV5-1 and TRBJ2-5, with unresolved D. Trimming took off 2 bases at V and 5 bases at J, with 10 bases between the two ends. This CDR3 has 13 amino acids. Germline CDR1 SGHRS, CDR2 YFSETQ. CDR3 protein: CASSFGQTETQYF. CDR3 nucleotide sequence: TGCGCCAGCAGCTTCGGCCAGACGGAGACCCAGTACTTC.

The J gene is TRBJ2-7, the V gene TRBV11-2; D uncertain. V was pared by 2 bases and J by 3 bases, with 5 bases between. This CDR3 has 12 residues. Germline loops: CDR1 SGHAT, CDR2 FQNNGV. The CDR3 bases are TGTGCCAGCAGCTTAAGACTCTACGAGCAGTACTTC. Its protein is CASSLRLYEQYF.

This chain joins TRBV7-2 and TRBJ2-5; D remains ambiguous. Trimming pared 5 bases from V and 9 bases from J, leaving 13 bases between. Looked up from germline, CDR1 is SGHTA and CDR2 is FQGNSA. CDR3 length equals 12 residues. This CDR3 is CASSIDWTAQYF. CDR3 nucleotide sequence: TGTGCCAGCAGCATCGACTGGACGGCCCAGTACTTC.

The CDR3 protein is CAAQASGTSEQFF. As DNA, the CDR3 is TGTGCCGCTCAGGCTAGCGGGACCTCTGAGCAGTTCTTC. The V gene is TRBV5-4, the J gene TRBJ2-1; 9 nucleotides align to TRBD2. Per germline, CDR1 SGHNT and CDR2 YYREEE (reference sequence). The CDR3 totals 13 residues. V dropped 10 bases and J dropped 9; count of bases not matched to a gene: 11.

This sequence joins TRBV4-2 and TRBJ1-2; D might be TRBD1 (6 bases). The CDR3 runs 14 residues. The germline gives CDR1 LGHNA, CDR2 YNFKEQ. V dropped 2 bases and J dropped 2 bases, with 9 bases sitting between them. CDR3 in DNA: TGTGCCAGCAGCCAACTGGACAGCAACTATGGCTACACCTTC. Its translation is CASSQLDSNYGYTF.

The chain links TRBV2 to TRBJ1-5; no firm D call. This CDR3 spans 13 amino acids. Germline V gives CDR1 SNHLY, CDR2 FYNNEI. V was shortened by 8 bases and J by 3 bases, with 11 bases between the two germline ends. CDR3 DNA: TGTGCCAGCTGCTGGGGTAACAATCAGCCCCAGCATTTT. Its translation: CASCWGNNQPQHF.

V and J are TRBV5-4 and TRBJ1-4, with 7 positions matching TRBD1. V gave up 3 bases and J gave up 8 bases; unmatched junction bases: 7. The CDR3 totals 14 residues. Germline CDR1 SGHNT, CDR2 YYREEE (reference sequence). CDR3 coding DNA: TGTGCCAGCAGCTCGAGGGGGCTTCGGGAAAAACTGTTTTTT. Its protein product is CASSSRGLREKLFF.

The chain uses TRBV11-2 and TRBJ2-7, with D tentatively TRBD2 (6 bases). There are 13 residues in the CDR3. CDR1 SGHAT and CDR2 FQNNGV come from the germline V gene. CDR3 loop: CASSLIAGEEEDV. The CDR3 DNA reads TGTGCCAGCAGCTTGATCGCCGGGGAGGAGGAGGACGTC.

This chain connects TRBV4-3 to TRBJ2-1; TRBD2 agrees at 9 bases. The CDR3 is made up of 15 amino acids. In germline, CDR1 is LGHNA, CDR2 YSLEER. V lost 0 bases to trimming and J lost 8 bases; unmatched junction nucleotides: 5. The DNA for the CDR3 is TGCGCCAGCAGCCAAGATGGGGCGGGAGGGGATGAGCAGTTCTTC. Its translation is CASSQDGAGGDEQFF.

The chain is built from TRBV20-1 and TRBJ1-2; D remains ambiguous. The CDR3 contains 10 residues. Looked up from germline, CDR1 is DFQATT and CDR2 is SNEGSKA (reference sequence). Trimming shortened V by 5 bases and J by 9 bases, and 10 bases separated the two germline ends. CDR3 in DNA: TGCAGTGCTCTAATAATACGCTACACCTTC. This sequence encodes CSALIIRYTF.

This clone is a singleton in its sample. Its ends do not fully match the called genes, so a read error is possible. The rearrangement joins TRBV10-3 to TRBJ2-1; D is unresolved. The CDR3 consists of 11 residues. CDR1 is ENHRY, CDR2 SYGVKD, per germline. DNA for the CDR3: TGTGCCATCAGGGATAAAGCCGATTCGGTCTTC. This sequence encodes CAIRDKADSVF.

This clone was found once. The chain links TRBV6-5 to TRBJ1-2; D uncertain. V lost 0 bases and J lost 8, with 16 bases in between. The germline V gene has CDR1 MNHEY and CDR2 SVGAGI. The CDR3 totals 15 residues. The CDR3 sequence: CASSYSRWAPEGYTF. CDR3 in DNA: TGTGCCAGCAGTTACTCGAGATGGGCCCCGGAGGGCTACACCTTC.

This chain uses TRBV16 with TRBJ2-5, with a weak D call TRBD2 (5 bases). V was trimmed by 1 base and J by 5 bases, leaving 17 bases between them. This CDR3 comprises 16 residues. Germline V lookup: CDR1 KGHSY, CDR2 FQNENV. The CDR3 reads CASSQYMDFQAETQYF. The CDR3 DNA reads as TGTGCCAGCAGCCAATATATGGACTTCCAAGCGGAGACCCAGTACTTC.

The V and J genes are TRBV6-2 or TRBV6-3 and TRBJ2-7; 7 positions match TRBD1. With 4 bases clipped from V and 6 bases from J, the junction kept 6 bases outside the gene matches. CDR1 and CDR2 (germline): MNHEY, SVGEGT. This CDR3 contains 13 residues. CDR3 DNA sequence: TGTGCCAGCAGTTTACAGGGGAGTGGCGAGCAGTACTTC. It codes for CASSLQGSGEQYF.

The chain combines TRBV3-1 (or the pseudogene TRBV3-2) with TRBJ2-3; 9 positions match TRBD2. Trimming at V came to 4 bases and at J to 5 bases, leaving 7 bases not matched to a gene. Germline lookup yields CDR1 LGHDT and CDR2 YNNKEL (reference sequence). This CDR3 is built from 15 residues. The CDR3 loop is CASSPVAGVKDTQYF. The CDR3 region has the DNA TGTGCCAGCAGCCCAGTAGCGGGAGTAAAAGATACGCAGTATTTT.

This clone was seen just once. The J gene is TRBJ2-2, the V gene TRBV15; D uncertain. V was clipped by 1 base and J by 6 bases, with 9 bases between them. The CDR3 runs to 14 residues. The germline V gene has CDR1 LNHNV and CDR2 YYDKDF (reference sequence). The CDR3 region has the DNA TGTGCCACCAGCAGAGCTTATACGCCCGGGGAGCTGTTTTTT. Protein sequence: CATSRAYTPGELFF. Full variable domain (missing parts from reference TRBV15 and TRBJ2-2): DAMVIQNPRYQVTQFGKPVTLSCSQTLNHNVMYWYQQKSSQAPKLLFHYYDKDFNNEADTPDNFQSRRPNTSFCFLDIRSPGLGDTAMYLCATSRAYTPGELFFGEGSRLTVL.

This chain joins TRBV6-6 and TRBJ1-4; tentative D call: TRBD1 (5 bases). Germline V gene lookup returns CDR1 MNHNY and CDR2 SVGAGI (reference sequence). The CDR3 totals 15 residues. V lost 6 bases to trimming and J lost 7 bases, with 18 bases between them. CDR3 amino acids: CASSETGSQGEKLFF. The CDR3 DNA reads TGTGCCAGCAGCGAAACAGGATCCCAAGGTGAAAAACTGTTTTTT.

This clone occurred a few times. The J gene is TRBJ1-5, the V gene TRBV6-5, with D possibly being TRBD1 (5 bases). The CDR3 covers 15 residues. V lost 2 bases and J 3 bases, leaving 11 bases between the germline ends. Germline V gene sequence: CDR1 MNHEY, CDR2 SVGAGI. CDR3 sequence (DNA): TGTGCCAGCAGTTACAGTCGACAGAACAATCAGCCCCAGCATTTT. Amino acids: CASSYSRQNNQPQHF.